This section outlines one T cell receptor (beta chain) sequence together with its context. The sample originates from a study of blood T cell repertoires in COVID-19. Sequencing was performed with immunoSEQ multiplex PCR; in TCRdb, only in-frame clones are kept and a portion is missing. The sample comprises some 100,000 clones, about nine tenths of which are singletons, and roughly 8.2% rests with the top ten. Sequencing used peripheral blood. The origin of this receptor is a human donor in a cohort sampled during active COVID-19.

CDR3 sequence: CASSFTGTAGGRGNEQFF. The CDR3 coding sequence is TGCGCCAGCAGCTTCACGGGGACAGCGGGAGGTCGGGGGAATGAGCAGTTCTTC. This chain connects TRBV5-1 to TRBJ2-1, with 9 bases fitting TRBD2. The CDR3 contains 18 residues. Per germline, CDR1 SGHRS and CDR2 YFSETQ. Losses at the gene ends were 2 bases for V and 7 bases for J; bases not matched to a gene: 16.